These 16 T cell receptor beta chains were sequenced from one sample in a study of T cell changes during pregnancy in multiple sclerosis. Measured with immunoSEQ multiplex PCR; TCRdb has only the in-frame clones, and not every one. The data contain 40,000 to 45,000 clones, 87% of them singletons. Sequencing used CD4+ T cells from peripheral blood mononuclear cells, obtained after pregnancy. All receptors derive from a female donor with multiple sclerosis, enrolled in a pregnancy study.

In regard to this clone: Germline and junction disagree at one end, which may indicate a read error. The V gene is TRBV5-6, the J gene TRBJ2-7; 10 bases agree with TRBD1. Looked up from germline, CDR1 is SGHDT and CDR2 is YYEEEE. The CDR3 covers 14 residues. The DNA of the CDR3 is TGTGCCAGCAGCAAGGGACAGGGGCCCTACGTTGAGAACTTC. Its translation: CASSKGQGPYVENF.

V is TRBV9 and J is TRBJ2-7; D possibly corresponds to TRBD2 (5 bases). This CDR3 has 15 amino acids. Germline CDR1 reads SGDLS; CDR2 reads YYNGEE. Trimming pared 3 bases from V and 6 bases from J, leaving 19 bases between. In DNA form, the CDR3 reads TGTGCCAGCAGCGCCCTGGACCCACTCGAGGGCGAGCAGTACTTC. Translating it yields CASSALDPLEGEQYF. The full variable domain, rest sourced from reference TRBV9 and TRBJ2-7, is DSGVTQTPKHLITATGQRVTLRCSPRSGDLSVYWYQQSLDQGLQFLIQYYNGEERAKGNILERFSAQQFPDLHSELNLSSLELGDSALYFCASSALDPLEGEQYFGPGTRLTVT.

In DNA form, the CDR3 reads TGCAGCGTTGCGGTACCCTACAATGAGCAGTTCTTC. This sequence encodes CSVAVPYNEQFF. The chain uses TRBV29-1 and TRBJ2-1; D is unresolved. V gave up 4 bases and J gave up 2 bases, with 6 bases separating them. CDR1 and CDR2 (germline): SQVTM, ANQGSEA. CDR3 length: 12 residues.

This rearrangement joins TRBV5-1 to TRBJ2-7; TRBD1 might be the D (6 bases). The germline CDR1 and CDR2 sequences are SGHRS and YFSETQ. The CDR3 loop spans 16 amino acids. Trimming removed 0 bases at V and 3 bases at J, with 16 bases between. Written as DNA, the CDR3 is TGCGCCAGCAGCTTGGGACCGATGGGGGCCAACTACGAGCAGTACTTC. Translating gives CASSLGPMGANYEQYF. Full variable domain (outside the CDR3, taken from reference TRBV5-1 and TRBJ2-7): KAGVTQTPRYLIKTRGQQVTLSCSPISGHRSVSWYQQTPGQGLQFLFEYFSETQRNKGNFPGRFSGRQFSNSRSEMNVSTLELGDSALYLCASSLGPMGANYEQYFGPGTRLTVT.

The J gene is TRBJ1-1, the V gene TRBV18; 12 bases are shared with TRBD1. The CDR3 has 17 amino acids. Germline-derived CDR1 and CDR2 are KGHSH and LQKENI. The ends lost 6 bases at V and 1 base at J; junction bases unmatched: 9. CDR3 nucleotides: TGTGCCAGCTCGCCAAGGGGACAGGGGGCTGGGAACACTGAAGCTTTCTTT. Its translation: CASSPRGQGAGNTEAFF. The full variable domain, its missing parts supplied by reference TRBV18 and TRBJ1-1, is NAGVMQNPRHLVRRRGQEARLRCSPMKGHSHVYWYRQLPEEGLKFMVYLQKENIIDESGMPKERFSAEFPKEGPSILRIQQVVRGDSAAYFCASSPRGQGAGNTEAFFGQGTRLTVV.

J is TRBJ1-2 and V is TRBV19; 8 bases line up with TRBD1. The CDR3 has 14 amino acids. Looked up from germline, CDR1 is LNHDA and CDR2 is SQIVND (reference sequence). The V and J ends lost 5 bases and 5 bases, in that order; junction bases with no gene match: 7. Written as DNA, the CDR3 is TGTGCCAGTAGTTACCGGGACAGGCAATATGGCTACACCTTC. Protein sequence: CASSYRDRQYGYTF.

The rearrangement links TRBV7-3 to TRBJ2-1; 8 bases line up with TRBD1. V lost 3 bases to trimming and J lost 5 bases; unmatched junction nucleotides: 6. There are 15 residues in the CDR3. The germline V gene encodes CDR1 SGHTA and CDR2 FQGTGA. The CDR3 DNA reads TGTGCCAGCAGCTTCCAGGGGGCGCTTAACAATGAGCAGTTCTTC. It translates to CASSFQGALNNEQFF.

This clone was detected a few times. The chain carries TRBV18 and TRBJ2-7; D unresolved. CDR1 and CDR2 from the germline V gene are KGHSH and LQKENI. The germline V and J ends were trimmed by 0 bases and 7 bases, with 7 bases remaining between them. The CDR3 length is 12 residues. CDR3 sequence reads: CASSPPTGEQYF. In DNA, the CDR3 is TGTGCCAGCTCACCACCGACGGGTGAGCAGTACTTC.

The chain's CDR3 is CATSRPAPTGSETQYF. The CDR3 nucleotides are TGTGCCACCAGCAGACCGGCCCCGACAGGGTCCGAGACCCAGTACTTC. The chain couples TRBV15 to TRBJ2-5, with 7 bases that match TRBD1. J lost 5 bases, V lost 2 bases, and 11 bases had no gene match. The CDR3 is 16 amino acids. In germline, CDR1 is LNHNV, CDR2 YYDKDF (reference sequence). The variable domain in full, completed from reference TRBV15 and TRBJ2-5, reads DAMVIQNPRYQVTQFGKPVTLSCSQTLNHNVMYWYQQKSSQAPKLLFHYYDKDFNNEADTPDNFQSRRPNTSFCFLDIRSPGLGDTAMYLCATSRPAPTGSETQYFGPGTRLLVL.

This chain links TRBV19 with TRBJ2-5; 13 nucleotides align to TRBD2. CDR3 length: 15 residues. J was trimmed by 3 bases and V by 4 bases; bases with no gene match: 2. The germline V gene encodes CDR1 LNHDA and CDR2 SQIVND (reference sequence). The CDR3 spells CASSKTSGGEETQYF. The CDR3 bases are TGTGCCAGTAGTAAAACTAGCGGGGGGGAAGAGACCCAGTACTTC.

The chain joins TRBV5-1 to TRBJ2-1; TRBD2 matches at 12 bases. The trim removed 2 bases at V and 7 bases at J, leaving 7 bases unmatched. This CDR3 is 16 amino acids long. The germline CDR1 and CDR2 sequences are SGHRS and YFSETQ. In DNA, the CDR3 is TGCGCCAGCAGCTTCCTTTCTGGACTAGCGGGAAATGAGCAGTTCTTC. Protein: CASSFLSGLAGNEQFF.

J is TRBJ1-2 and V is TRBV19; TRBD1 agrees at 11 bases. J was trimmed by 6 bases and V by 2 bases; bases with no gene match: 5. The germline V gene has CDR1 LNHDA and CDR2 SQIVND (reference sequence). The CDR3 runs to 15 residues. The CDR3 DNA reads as TGTGCCAGTAGTATAACCAGGACAGGGGGCGATGGCTACACCTTC. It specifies CASSITRTGGDGYTF. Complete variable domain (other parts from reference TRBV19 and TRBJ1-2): DGGITQSPKYLFRKEGQNVTLSCEQNLNHDAMYWYRQDPGQGLRLIYYSQIVNDFQKGDIAEGYSVSREKKESFPLTVTSAQKNPTAFYLCASSITRTGGDGYTFGSGTRLTVV.

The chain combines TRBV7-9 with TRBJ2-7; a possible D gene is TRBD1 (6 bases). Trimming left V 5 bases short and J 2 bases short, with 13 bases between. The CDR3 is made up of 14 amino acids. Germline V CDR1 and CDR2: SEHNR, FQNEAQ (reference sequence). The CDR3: CASSHPRDTYEQYF. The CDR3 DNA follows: TGTGCCAGCAGCCATCCCCGGGACACCTACGAGCAGTACTTC.

The CDR3 coding sequence is TGTGCCAGTAGAACCTCCGGGACAGGGCCCCACGAGCAGTACTTC. It specifies CASRTSGTGPHEQYF. V usage is TRBV19 and J usage is TRBJ2-7; 9 bases are a match to TRBD1. Germline loops: CDR1 LNHDA, CDR2 SQIVND (reference sequence). Losses at the gene ends were 6 bases for V and 5 bases for J; bases not matched to a gene: 11. There are 15 residues in the CDR3. Drawing the rest from reference TRBV19 and TRBJ2-7, the complete variable domain is DGGITQSPKYLFRKEGQNVTLSCEQNLNHDAMYWYRQDPGQGLRLIYYSQIVNDFQKGDIAEGYSVSREKKESFPLTVTSAQKNPTAFYLCASRTSGTGPHEQYFGPGTRLTVT.

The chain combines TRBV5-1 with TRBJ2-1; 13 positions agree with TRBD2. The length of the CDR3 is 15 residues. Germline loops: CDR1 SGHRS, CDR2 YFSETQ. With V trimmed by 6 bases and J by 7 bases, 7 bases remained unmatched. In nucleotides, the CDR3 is TGCGCCAGCACCCTAGGGACTAGCGGGGTGAATGAGCAGTTCTTC. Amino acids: CASTLGTSGVNEQFF. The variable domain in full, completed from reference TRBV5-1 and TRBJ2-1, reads KAGVTQTPRYLIKTRGQQVTLSCSPISGHRSVSWYQQTPGQGLQFLFEYFSETQRNKGNFPGRFSGRQFSNSRSEMNVSTLELGDSALYLCASTLGTSGVNEQFFGPGTRLTVL.

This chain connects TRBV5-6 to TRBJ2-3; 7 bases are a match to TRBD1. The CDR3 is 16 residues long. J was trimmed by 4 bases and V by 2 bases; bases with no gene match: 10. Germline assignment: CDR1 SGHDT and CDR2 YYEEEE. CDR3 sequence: CASSFRLDREPDTQYF. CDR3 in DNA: TGTGCCAGCAGCTTCCGATTAGACAGGGAACCAGATACGCAGTATTTT.